This TCR beta chain was documented in a study of Ad26.COV2.S vaccination and SARS-CoV-2 variants. About the study: Donor got 5x10^10 or 1x10^11 viral particles of Ad26.COV2.S. Study-wide points: Possible underestimation of total T cell responses by the TCR breadth and depth analyses was noted.

Noted treatment: some 19 received Ad26.COV2.S at low or high dose, single or two shots; about five received placebo; per-sample allocation not given. Samples analyzed were those drawn on day 63 after the first vaccine or placebo injection. Notes on this clone: Antigen unknown.

The method was immunoSEQ multiplex PCR; TCRdb's version includes in-frame clones alone and lacks a portion of them. The sample has more than 350,000 clones, more than 80% seen once. The source material was peripheral blood, sampled in a trial of Ad26.COV2.S vaccine versus placebo. This TCR came from a person between 18 and 65 years old who received the Ad26.COV2.S COVID-19 vaccine or a placebo.

In DNA, the CDR3 is TGTGCCAGCAGCTTAGCGGTTGGACAGGGGGGTCCCCGATACAACATTAATTCACCCCTCCACTTT. Amino acids: CASSLAVGQGGPRYNINSPLHF. V usage is TRBV7-2 and J usage is TRBJ1-6, with 10 nucleotides matching TRBD1. The germline CDR1 and CDR2 sequences are SGHTA and FQGNSA. The CDR3 covers 22 residues. Trimming took 0 bases from V and 6 from J; bases not matched to a gene: 20.